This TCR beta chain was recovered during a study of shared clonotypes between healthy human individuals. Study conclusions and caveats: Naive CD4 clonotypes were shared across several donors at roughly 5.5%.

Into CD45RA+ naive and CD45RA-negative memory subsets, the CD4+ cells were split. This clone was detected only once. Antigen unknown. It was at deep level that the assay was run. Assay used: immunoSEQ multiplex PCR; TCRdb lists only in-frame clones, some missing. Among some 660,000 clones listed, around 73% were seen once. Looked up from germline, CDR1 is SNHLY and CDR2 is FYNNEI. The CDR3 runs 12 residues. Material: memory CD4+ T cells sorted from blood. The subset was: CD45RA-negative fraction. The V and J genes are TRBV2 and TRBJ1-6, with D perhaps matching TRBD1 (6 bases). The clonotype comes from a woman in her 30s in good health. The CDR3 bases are TGTGCTGGCGGGGGGCTCAATTCACCCCTCCACTTT. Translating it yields CAGGGLNSPLHF.